This T cell receptor beta chain was documented in a study of molecular identifiers for immune sequencing clone quantification (dated by TCRdb to 2016 to 2018). Describing the broader study: For a replicate experiment, RNA from roughly 20,000 or 100,000 naive CD8 T cells was divided into five aliquots, and four of the five aliquots were sequenced. This methods study used CD8 T cells to benchmark TCR RNA copy counting and molecular-identifier clustering-based TCR repertoire sequencing (MIDCIRS). Here is what the overall study found, with its caveats: In CMV-specific effector cells, clones with more than 20 RNA copies accounted for over 99% of molecules, whereas in naive cells such clones accounted for under 1%. The naive libraries included spiked-in Jurkat TCR RNA (around 9 copies' worth), and this Jurkat TCR RNA is not part of the donor repertoire. Highly expanded clone sizes could be underestimated if identical TCR molecules share a barcode. Even against a background of 800,000 to 1,000,000 naive CD8 T cells, spiked-in Jurkat TCR RNA amounting to a single cell's worth was reported to be detectable. Modeling estimated about 2.8 recovered TCR RNA copies per cell, compared with about 10 by digital PCR, which implies about 32% capture efficiency. When barcode sub-clustering was omitted, TCR diversity was inflated by chimeric consensus sequences, with chimeras reaching as high as 47%.

From the cysteine through the phenylalanine, the CDR3 covers 12 amino acids. The sequence is cut down to CDR3 DNA, 36 bases in frame from base 1. V lost 2 bases and J lost 7 bases, and the count of bases not matched to a germline gene is 4. As encoded in the germline V gene (reference sequence), CDR1 is GTSNPN while CDR2 is SVGIG. This clonotype was detected ten times or more. Its antigen has not been determined. There are no base qualities to consult, and no much larger clone falls within one base. Libraries of naive CD8 T cells were generated from roughly 20,000 to 1,000,000 sorted cells, with 10%, 30% or 50% of the purified RNA used. On a BD FACSAria II, naive CD8 T cells were FACS-sorted as CD8+CD4-CCR7+CD45RA+ and collected into RLT Plus buffer. To test detection sensitivity, Jurkat RNA equivalent to over 8 TCR copies was spiked into samples of roughly 18,000-1,000,000 naive CD8 T cells. CD8 T cells were enriched using RosetteSep CD8+ T Cell Enrichment Cocktail and Ficoll-Paque, and the enriched cells then underwent ACK red cell lysis.

The method behind the library was PCR. TCRdb names Illumina HiSeq 4000 as the instrument used. Bulk TCR libraries were prepared as previously described, using TCR primers listed in Table S5. The Qiagen AllPrep DNA/RNA kit was used to purify total RNA. Reads from multiple sequencing runs of the same library were pooled before analysis. As for the authors' bioinformatics: Reads were retained only if their TCR constant sequence matched exactly, and those retained reads were trimmed to 150 nt and grouped according to their 12-nt molecular barcodes. Reads within each barcode group were sub-clustered using a 15% Levenshtein threshold, and quality-weighted consensus sequences were constructed for each RNA molecule. Non-functional sequences were removed, as were lower-count sequences one edit away from another. On the basis of fitting two negative binomial distributions, barcode sub-clusters with fewer than 20% of the maximum read count were discarded. The public reads were run again by TCRdb, first through fastp at Q25 and then through MiXCR, and only productive beta chains were kept. Every entry covers one CDR3 protein and lists the most common genes and DNA from its rows. The V and J calls and clone size come from TCRdb's table, not from the authors' own analysis. Present in this sample are approximately 670,000 distinct CDR3 sequences, less than 20% of which were seen just once. The ten largest clones take up 0.85% of the sample.

Sequenced sample: naive CD8+ T cells from blood, with Jurkat cell RNA spiked in. The cell subset or site label here, explained by the study, means: FACS-sorted CD8+CD4-CCR7+CD45RA+ naive T cells. The sequence joins TRBV30 to TRBJ1-2; the junction holds 7 bases that match TRBD1. The TCR comes from a human donor in good health. Some libraries in this study had Jurkat cell RNA spiked in. The sequenced DNA: TGTGCCTGGAGTTGGAAGGGGGCTGGCTACACCTTC. This sequence encodes CAWSWKGAGYTF.